A selection of T cell receptor beta chains follows, all from one sample in a study of control samples from healthy donors and cancer patients. Produced via immunoSEQ multiplex PCR; TCRdb's table is partial and in-frame only. The sample records 180,000 or so clones, about 94% being singletons. Sequenced sample: blood. Source of these receptors: a woman aged 55-75 years in good health. Both conserved end residues are part of each CDR3. D genes are given only for firm matches. Clone size is shown for a subset of rows, as once, few, many or a class of expanded clone.

TRBJ1-4 | TRBV15 | once | NA | TGTGCCACCAGCAAGGGGGGCAGCCTAAGTGAAAAACTGTTTTTT | CATSKGGSLSEKLFF
TRBJ2-3 | TRBV5-4 | NA | TRBD1 | TGTGCCAGCAGCTTTCAGACAGGGGGCGGCGATACGCAGTATTTT | CASSFQTGGGDTQYF
TRBJ1-4 | TRBV5-1 | once | TRBD1 | TGCGCCAGCAGCCTACCAGGGGGAGGGGAAAAACTGTTTTTT | CASSLPGGGEKLFF
TRBJ2-3 | TRBV7-2 | NA | NA | TGTGCCAGCAGGGGGATAGGAGATACGCAGTATTTT | CASRGIGDTQYF
TRBJ1-1 | TRBV5-1 | NA | TRBD1 | TGCGCCAGCAGCTCCGGGACAGGGAACACTGAAGCTTTCTTT | CASSSGTGNTEAFF
TRBJ1-2 | TRBV5-4 | NA | NA | TGTGCCAGCAGCCTTACAGGGATCAGTGGCTACACCTTC | CASSLTGISGYTF
TRBJ2-2 | TRBV24-1 | NA | TRBD1 | TGTGCCACCAGTGACCGTGGAGGGACAGGGACCACCGGGGAGCTGTTTTTT | CATSDRGGTGTTGELFF
TRBJ2-7 | TRBV5-1 | NA | NA | TGCGCCAGCAGCTTAGGTTCCCCCTACGAGCAGTACTTC | CASSLGSPYEQYF
TRBJ1-6 | TRBV20-1 | NA | NA | TGCAGTGCTAGAGCGGCAGAGTCCCTCCACTTT | CSARAAESLHF
TRBJ1-1 | TRBV18 | NA | TRBD1 | TGTGCCAGCTCACCCGGACAGGGCCGGAGTACTGAAGCTTTCTTT | CASSPGQGRSTEAFF
TRBJ1-1 | TRBV2 | NA | NA | TGTGCCAGCAGTGAGACCAGGACCACTGAAGCTTTCTTT | CASSETRTTEAFF
TRBJ2-7 | TRBV3-1/TRBV3-2 | once | TRBD1 | TGTGCCAGCAGTCAGGGACAGAGCTACGAGCAGTACTTC | CASSQGQSYEQYF
TRBJ1-2 | TRBV7-3 | NA | NA | TGTGCCAGCAGCTTAAATCCCCACGGGGCCCAGGGAGATGGCTACACCTTC | CASSLNPHGAQGDGYTF
TRBJ2-3 | TRBV4-1 | NA | NA | TGCGCCAGCAGTCACGGCGGGCAGCCGATTCTTTCAATTGTCACAGATACGCAGTATTTT | CASSHGGQPILSIVTDTQYF
TRBJ1-2 | TRBV5-4 | NA | NA | TGTGCCAGCAGCCCGGGGGGCAGGGAGGTCGATGGCTACACCTTC | CASSPGGREVDGYTF
TRBJ1-1 | TRBV2 | NA | NA | TGTGCCAGCAGTGAATCTAGGGCAGGGGTTACTGAAGCTTTCTTT | CASSESRAGVTEAFF
TRBJ2-1 | TRBV5-3 | NA | NA | TGTGCCAGAAGCTCATGGACTCGGCAACTGGGTGAGCAGTTCTTC | CARSSWTRQLGEQFF
TRBJ1-2 | TRBV18 | NA | TRBD1 | TGTGCCAGCTCACCACTACAGGGGGGGTATGGCTACACCTTC | CASSPLQGGYGYTF
TRBJ2-7 | TRBV2 | NA | NA | TGTGCCAGCAGGTATGACAGGCGATCCGCCTACGAGCAGTACTTC | CASRYDRRSAYEQYF
TRBJ1-2 | TRBV4-3 | NA | NA | TGCGCCAGCAGCCAAGGGCAGATCTTGAACTATGGCTACACCTTC | CASSQGQILNYGYTF
TRBJ2-3 | TRBV5-1 | NA | TRBD1 | TGCGCCAGCAGCTTACCGACAGGGGTTGTAGATACGCAGTATTTT | CASSLPTGVVDTQYF
TRBJ1-1 | TRBV29-1 | NA | TRBD1 | TGCAGTGGGTACAGGGGCCAGAACACTGAAGCTTTCTTT | CSGYRGQNTEAFF
TRBJ2-7 | TRBV9 | NA | NA | TGTGCCAGCAGCGTAACCCCGTCTGGGCCGAGCGAGCAGTACTTC | CASSVTPSGPSEQYF
TRBJ1-5 | TRBV4-1 | NA | NA | TGCGCCAGCAGCCAAGGGGTATTTAGCAATCAGCCCCAGCATTTT | CASSQGVFSNQPQHF
TRBJ2-7 | TRBV29-1 | NA | TRBD1 | TGCAGCGTACGAAACCGGGACAGACACTACGAGCAGTACTTC | CSVRNRDRHYEQYF
TRBJ1-2 | TRBV10-3 | NA | NA | TGTGCCATCAGTGGAACAGGTGGGGGAAACTATGGCTACACCTTC | CAISGTGGGNYGYTF
TRBJ1-6 | TRBV27 | once | NA | TGTGCCAGCAGTTTAGGGGTCGGGAATGGGCTGACACCCCTCCACTTT | CASSLGVGNGLTPLHF
TRBJ1-3 | TRBV11-2 | NA | NA | TGTGCCAGCAGCTCCCAGCGGGTCTCTGGAAACACCATATATTTT | CASSSQRVSGNTIYF
TRBJ1-1 | TRBV6-2/TRBV6-3 | NA | NA | TGTGCCAGCAGTATACAGGGCCTGGGCACTGAAGCTTTCTTT | CASSIQGLGTEAFF
TRBJ1-2 | TRBV12-3/TRBV12-4 | NA | NA | TGTGCCAGCAGTTTTCGTGACTATGGCTACACCTTC | CASSFRDYGYTF
TRBJ1-4 | TRBV5-1 | NA | NA | NA | CASSLEGRKNCFF
TRBJ1-1 | TRBV23-1 | once | NA | TGCGCCAGCGGAAGGACCTCTGACCCTGAAGCTTTCTTT | CASGRTSDPEAFF
TRBJ1-4 | TRBV5-1 | NA | NA | TGCGCCAGCAGCCCAGTATCAATAGTGGGCCGTAATGAAAAACTGTTTTTT | CASSPVSIVGRNEKLFF
TRBJ1-3 | TRBV19 | NA | NA | TGTGCCAGTAGTCCCGGTCGGAGGACTGGAAACACCATATATTTT | CASSPGRRTGNTIYF
TRBJ2-1 | TRBV2 | NA | TRBD2 | TGTGCCAGCAGCCTACTAGCGACCTCCTACAATGAGCAGTTCTTC | CASSLLATSYNEQFF
TRBJ2-7 | TRBV6-4 | NA | TRBD2 | TGTGCCAGCAGCCAGACTAGCGGGGGATCCTACGAGCAGTACTTC | CASSQTSGGSYEQYF
TRBJ2-7 | TRBV12-3/TRBV12-4 | NA | NA | TGTGCCAGCAGTATTTACTACGAGCAGTACTTC | CASSIYYEQYF
TRBJ2-2 | TRBV6-6 | NA | TRBD1 | TGTGCCAGCAGTCATTACAGGGGGCCCTTTTTCACCGGGGAGCTGTTTTTT | CASSHYRGPFFTGELFF
TRBJ1-4 | TRBV18 | NA | NA | TGTGCCAGCTCACCAGAGCAGGGCGTGCGGGAAAAACTGTTTTTT | CASSPEQGVREKLFF
TRBJ1-2 | TRBV19 | NA | TRBD1 | TGTGCCAGTACCAACCCCCCAACAGGGGACTATGGCTACACCTTC | CASTNPPTGDYGYTF
TRBJ1-5 | TRBV6-5 | NA | TRBD1 | TGTGCCAGCGCAGACAGGGTGAATCAGCCCCAGCATTTT | CASADRVNQPQHF
TRBJ2-7 | TRBV10-3 | NA | TRBD1 | TGTGCCATCAGTGGCGGCCGGGACAGGGTCATATTTGGCTACGAGCAGTACTTC | CAISGGRDRVIFGYEQYF
TRBJ1-5 | TRBV2 | NA | NA | TGTGCCAGCAGCGAAACAGGCACCAATCAGCCCCAGCATTTT | CASSETGTNQPQHF
TRBJ2-7 | TRBV7-3 | few | TRBD1 | TGTGCCAGCAGCCCGACGAGGGGACAGGGGAGAAACGAGCAGTACTTC | CASSPTRGQGRNEQYF
TRBJ1-1 | TRBV2 | NA | TRBD1 | TGTGCCAGCAGCTCAACAGGGGTCACTGAAGCTTTCTTT | CASSSTGVTEAFF
TRBJ2-1 | TRBV6-6 | NA | TRBD1 | TGTGCCACCCAGTCGGGACAGTACAATGAGCAGTTCTTC | CATQSGQYNEQFF
TRBJ2-2 | TRBV5-4 | once | TRBD2 | TGTGCCAGCAGCAGCGGGACTAGCGGCCTCGGGGAGCTGTTTTTT | CASSSGTSGLGELFF
TRBJ1-2 | TRBV2 | NA | NA | TGTGCCAGCAGACCCGGGGCCTATGGCTACACCTTC | CASRPGAYGYTF
TRBJ2-7 | TRBV4-1 | NA | TRBD2 | TGCGCCAGCAGCCAGACGAACATCATCGGGGGGACGGACGAGCAGTACTTC | CASSQTNIIGGTDEQYF
TRBJ1-4 | TRBV5-8 | NA | TRBD1 | TGTGCCAGCAGCAGAGGACAGGGGGCTGCAACTAATGAAAAACTGTTTTTT | CASSRGQGAATNEKLFF
TRBJ2-5 | TRBV7-2 | NA | NA | TGTGCCAGCAGTTTAAGACGTGGTTTACAAGAGACCCAGTACTTC | CASSLRRGLQETQYF
TRBJ2-3 | TRBV18 | NA | TRBD2 | TGTGCCAGCTCACGCTTCGGTGGAGCGGGGGGTCCCACAGATACGCAGTATTTT | CASSRFGGAGGPTDTQYF
TRBJ2-1 | TRBV7-9 | NA | TRBD2 | TGTGCCAGCAGCTTAGCAGGAGCGGGGGGCAACAATGAGCAGTTCTTC | CASSLAGAGGNNEQFF
TRBJ2-7 | TRBV29-1 | once | NA | TGCAGCGCCCTGGGGGCGGGCTCTTACGAGCAGTACTTC | CSALGAGSYEQYF